These 7 T cell receptor beta chains share one sample of origin, sequenced in a study of control samples from healthy donors and cancer patients. Repertoires were generated with immunoSEQ multiplex PCR, while TCRdb's copy carries only in-frame clones and drops some. The top ten clones hold around 5% of a sample with 150,000 or so clones, around 88% of them seen once. Input material: blood. The receptor set was obtained from a woman aged 25 to 39 in good health.

The chain has TRBV18 and TRBJ2-3; TRBD2 might be the D (5 bases). The CDR3 has 16 residues. Trimming removed 0 bases from V and 0 bases from J, with 10 bases in between. The V gene's germline CDR1 is KGHSH and CDR2 LQKENI. CDR3 in amino acids: CASSPPGGSSTDTQYF. The CDR3 nucleotides are TGTGCCAGCTCACCACCGGGCGGGTCTAGCACAGATACGCAGTATTTT. Full variable domain (outside the CDR3, taken from reference TRBV18 and TRBJ2-3): NAGVMQNPRHLVRRRGQEARLRCSPMKGHSHVYWYRQLPEEGLKFMVYLQKENIIDESGMPKERFSAEFPKEGPSILRIQQVVRGDSAAYFCASSPPGGSSTDTQYFGPGTRLTVL.

The genes are TRBV5-8 and TRBJ1-4, with TRBD1 matching over 9 bases. Germline loops: CDR1 SGHTS, CDR2 YDEGEE. The V gene end was trimmed by 1 base and the J gene end by 3 bases; junction bases not matched to a gene: 1. The CDR3 has 15 residues. CDR3 in amino acids: CASSLTGGSNEKLFF. The CDR3 DNA follows: TGTGCCAGCAGCTTGACAGGGGGCTCTAATGAAAAACTGTTTTTT.

Details on this clone: Germline and junction disagree at one end, which may indicate a read error. V usage is TRBV5-5 and J usage is TRBJ2-3; D unresolved. The CDR3 extends over 12 amino acids. CDR1 is SGHKS and CDR2 is YYEKEE in the germline V gene (reference sequence). This CDR3 is CASTLTWDTQYF. CDR3 in DNA: TGTGCCAGCACCTTGACATGGGATACGCAGTATTTT.

V is TRBV29-1 and J is TRBJ1-4; TRBD1 agrees at 10 bases. With 5 bases clipped from V and 7 bases from J, the junction kept 1 base outside the gene matches. Germline loops: CDR1 SQVTM, CDR2 ANQGSEA. The CDR3 runs to 12 residues. The CDR3 coding sequence is TGCAGCGTTCGGACAGGGGGTGAAAAACTGTTTTTT. Encoded protein: CSVRTGGEKLFF.

The chain joins TRBV28 to TRBJ2-3, with D perhaps matching TRBD1 (6 bases). This CDR3 contains 16 residues. V was clipped by 6 bases and J by 0 bases, with 16 bases between them. The V gene's germline CDR1 is MDHEN and CDR2 SYDVKM. The CDR3 spells CASSLRLGQSTDTQYF. CDR3 bases: TGTGCCAGCAGCCTAAGATTAGGACAGAGCACAGATACGCAGTATTTT.

V gene TRBV29-1 combines with J gene TRBJ1-4; TRBD1 matches 7 bases. The junction had 15 bases not matched to a gene; V was cut back by 8 bases and J by 6 bases. The CDR3 has 15 residues. CDR1 is SQVTM and CDR2 is ANQGSEA in the germline V gene. The CDR3 loop reads CSPTERGQSYEKLFF. DNA of the CDR3: TGCAGCCCTACCGAAAGGGGACAGAGCTATGAAAAACTGTTTTTT.

The V gene is TRBV3-1 (or the pseudogene TRBV3-2), the J gene TRBJ1-2; 9 bases match TRBD1. Germline-derived CDR1 and CDR2 are LGHDT and YNNKEL (reference sequence). V lost 1 base to trimming and J lost 4 bases; unmatched junction nucleotides: 19. The CDR3 contains 20 residues. CDR3 sequence (DNA): TGTGCCAGCAGCCAAGTGTTTCCCGGACAGGGGTCCGGAAAAGCCTATGGCTACACCTTC. Amino acids: CASSQVFPGQGSGKAYGYTF.